Below are 27 T cell receptor beta chains sequenced from a single sample in a study of CD8 T cells in ankylosing spondylitis. TCRdb re-derived calls from the 5' RACE reads in MiXCR, one entry per CDR3 protein. This table has roughly 46,000 distinct CDR3 sequences, 3% to 4.5% appearing once. Sequencing used blood, either unsorted or a sorted T cell fraction (not recorded which). The receptors were sampled from a female donor with ankylosing spondylitis or in good health (not recorded which).

This clonotype appeared a few times. This chain joins TRBV9 and TRBJ2-1; 7 positions agree with TRBD2. Trimming at V came to 0 bases and at J to 10 bases, leaving 10 bases not matched to a gene. Germline V gene lookup returns CDR1 SGDLS and CDR2 YYNGEE. This CDR3 comprises 15 residues. CDR3 amino acids: CASSVEGAGPREQFF. CDR3 sequence (DNA): TGTGCCAGCAGCGTAGAAGGAGCGGGGCCTCGAGAGCAGTTCTTC.

In this sample, this clonotype turned up many times. The chain uses TRBV9 and TRBJ2-5, with 9 nucleotides matching TRBD1. Germline loops: CDR1 SGDLS, CDR2 YYNGEE. The V gene end was trimmed by 3 bases and the J gene end by 4 bases; junction bases not matched to a gene: 1. The CDR3 sequence is 13 residues long. The CDR3 sequence: CASSGTGVETQYF. The CDR3 DNA follows: TGTGCCAGCAGCGGGACAGGGGTAGAGACCCAGTACTTC.

The sample holds many counts of this clonotype. This chain uses TRBV9 with TRBJ2-6; D may be TRBD1 (5 bases). The V gene lost 0 bases and the J gene lost 4 bases, with 14 bases spanning the gap. The CDR3 runs 17 residues. Germline V lookup: CDR1 SGDLS, CDR2 YYNGEE. For the CDR3, the DNA is TGTGCCAGCAGCGTAGGGCAGGGATTCTCCGGGGCCAACGTCCTGACTTTC. This translates into CASSVGQGFSGANVLTF.

The chain employs TRBV9 and TRBJ2-2; D remains ambiguous. Germline V gene sequence: CDR1 SGDLS, CDR2 YYNGEE. V lost 0 bases to trimming and J lost 1 base, with 10 bases between them. This CDR3 has 16 residues. The CDR3 nucleotides read TGTGCCAGCAGCGTAGGTCGGGCGGAGAACACCGGGGAGCTGTTTTTT. It translates to CASSVGRAENTGELFF.

This clonotype was found many times. A much more abundant neighbour one base away suggests this may be a read error. This sequence joins TRBV9 and TRBJ1-6; tentative D call: TRBD1 (6 bases). The CDR3 runs 14 residues. The germline V and J ends were trimmed by 0 bases and 5 bases, with 6 bases remaining between them. Germline V gene data show CDR1 as SGDLS and CDR2 as YYNGEE. CDR3 amino acids: CASSVGTDNSPLHF. The CDR3 DNA reads TGTGCCAGCAGCGTAGGGACAGATAATTCACCCCTCCACTTT.

This clonotype was found many times. This chain connects TRBV9 to TRBJ2-3; 11 bases map to TRBD2. Trimming at V came to 4 bases and at J to 3 bases, leaving 7 bases not matched to a gene. This CDR3 spans 16 amino acids. CDR1 SGDLS and CDR2 YYNGEE come from the germline V gene. The chain's CDR3 is CASSKSGTSGTDTQYF. The CDR3 coding sequence is TGTGCCAGCAGCAAATCCGGGACTAGCGGAACAGATACGCAGTATTTT.

In this sample, this clonotype turned up many times. The chain has TRBV9 and TRBJ1-1, with 7 bases matching TRBD1. V lost 5 bases and J lost 0; bases outside the gene matches: 7. CDR1 is SGDLS, CDR2 YYNGEE, per germline. This CDR3 spans 15 amino acids. CDR3 in DNA: TGTGCCAGCAGACCGATTACAGGGGTGAACACTGAAGCTTTCTTT. It is translated as CASRPITGVNTEAFF.

The table lists this clonotype with many counts. The gene calls are TRBV9 and TRBJ1-6, with D unresolved. The CDR3 covers 14 residues. Trimming removed 0 bases at V and 8 bases at J, with 9 bases between. From germline, CDR1 is SGDLS and CDR2 YYNGEE. This CDR3 reads CASSVAQPYSPLHF. The CDR3 nucleotides read TGTGCCAGCAGCGTAGCACAGCCGTATTCACCCCTCCACTTT.

This clonotype has ten or more counts. The chain carries TRBV9 and TRBJ2-7; 11 positions agree with TRBD2. V lost 4 bases and J lost 2; bases outside the gene matches: 8. The CDR3 consists of 16 residues. Looked up from germline, CDR1 is SGDLS and CDR2 is YYNGEE. The CDR3 nucleotides read TGTGCCAGCAGCTTGACCGGGACTAGCGGCCCCTACGAGCAGTACTTC. It is translated as CASSLTGTSGPYEQYF.

At least ten counts were recorded for this clonotype. The rearrangement uses TRBV9 and TRBJ2-3; D possibly matches TRBD1 or TRBD2 (5 bases each). Germline V gene sequence: CDR1 SGDLS, CDR2 YYNGEE. This CDR3 comprises 15 residues. V lost 0 bases to trimming and J lost 7 bases, with 15 bases between them. The CDR3, as DNA: TGTGCCAGCAGCGTAGTGGGGGTTGGGGCGAATACGCAGTATTTT. Protein product: CASSVVGVGANTQYF. Using reference TRBV9 and TRBJ2-3 for the parts outside the CDR3, the full variable domain is DSGVTQTPKHLITATGQRVTLRCSPRSGDLSVYWYQQSLDQGLQFLIQYYNGEERAKGNILERFSAQQFPDLHSELNLSSLELGDSALYFCASSVVGVGANTQYFGPGTRLTVL.

Only a few counts were recorded for this clonotype. CDR3 in DNA: TGTGCCAGCAGCCCGGGCCTTTCGAACACTGAAGCTTTCTTT. Its protein is CASSPGLSNTEAFF. This chain connects TRBV9 to TRBJ1-1, with D uncertain. Between the trimmed V and J ends, which lost 4 bases and 1 base, there was a span of 11 bases. Germline lookup yields CDR1 SGDLS and CDR2 YYNGEE. The CDR3 is made up of 14 amino acids. The full variable domain, in which reference TRBV9 and TRBJ1-1 provide the parts outside the CDR3, is DSGVTQTPKHLITATGQRVTLRCSPRSGDLSVYWYQQSLDQGLQFLIQYYNGEERAKGNILERFSAQQFPDLHSELNLSSLELGDSALYFCASSPGLSNTEAFFGQGTRLTVV.

In its sample, this clonotype ranks as medium-sized (0.01 to 0.1%). V usage is TRBV9 and J usage is TRBJ2-3; D unclear. The CDR3 is 13 residues long. V lost 3 bases, J lost 2 bases, and 7 bases lay in between. Germline lookup yields CDR1 SGDLS and CDR2 YYNGEE. CDR3 in amino acids: CASSGSNTDTQYF. The CDR3 bases are TGTGCCAGCAGCGGCAGTAACACAGATACGCAGTATTTT.

The table lists this clonotype with many counts. The rearrangement joins TRBV9 to TRBJ2-1; D perhaps matches TRBD2 (5 bases). Germline loops: CDR1 SGDLS, CDR2 YYNGEE. The V end was cut by 3 bases, the J end by 6 bases, with 13 bases between. The CDR3 totals 14 residues. This CDR3 reads CASSAEGGFNEQFF. Here the CDR3 DNA reads TGTGCCAGCAGCGCCGAAGGAGGTTTCAATGAGCAGTTCTTC.

This clonotype came up many times. This chain uses TRBV9 with TRBJ2-2; a weak D match, TRBD2 (5 bases). The CDR3 has 17 amino acids. V was clipped by 4 bases and J by 0 bases, with 16 bases between them. CDR1 is SGDLS and CDR2 is YYNGEE in the germline V gene. The CDR3: CASSLRFSDSNTGELFF. DNA for the CDR3: TGTGCCAGCAGCCTTAGATTTAGCGATTCGAACACCGGGGAGCTGTTTTTT.

This clonotype appeared many times. The genes are TRBV9 and TRBJ1-1, with D unresolved. Trimming shortened V by 0 bases and J by 3 bases, and 6 bases separated the two germline ends. The CDR3 runs to 13 residues. Germline CDR1 SGDLS, CDR2 YYNGEE. CDR3 protein: CASSVATYTEAFF. Written as DNA, the CDR3 is TGTGCCAGCAGCGTAGCAACTTACACTGAAGCTTTCTTT.

This clonotype appeared many times. This chain joins TRBV9 and TRBJ2-7; D might be TRBD1 (6 bases). Germline CDR1 SGDLS, CDR2 YYNGEE. V lost 0 bases and J 0 bases, leaving 10 bases between the germline ends. The CDR3 runs 15 residues. The CDR3 reads CASSVGRGSSYEQYF. For the CDR3, the DNA is TGTGCCAGCAGCGTAGGAAGGGGGAGCTCCTACGAGCAGTACTTC.

In its sample, this clonotype was seen many times. The chain links TRBV9 to TRBJ1-4; D is undetermined. The CDR3 is made up of 13 amino acids. V shed 4 bases and J shed 6 bases, with 10 bases lying between them. Looked up from germline, CDR1 is SGDLS and CDR2 is YYNGEE. CDR3 in amino acids: CASSRARDEKLFF. CDR3 in DNA: TGTGCCAGCAGCAGGGCGCGGGATGAAAAACTGTTTTTT.

This clonotype has ten or more counts. This sequence joins TRBV19 and TRBJ1-5, with 7 bases lining up with TRBD1. Germline trimming cut 10 bases from V and 0 bases from J; bases unmatched to any gene: 3. The CDR3 sequence is 13 residues long. The germline V gene has CDR1 LNHDA and CDR2 SQIVND (reference sequence). This CDR3 is CANRGGSNQPQHF. The CDR3 nucleotides are TGTGCCAACAGGGGTGGTAGCAATCAGCCCCAGCATTTT.

This clonotype showed up many times. The chain is built from TRBV9 and TRBJ2-1; 9 bases line up with TRBD2. V was pared by 0 bases and J by 3 bases, with 1 base of the junction left unmatched. The CDR3 is made up of 15 amino acids. Germline V gives CDR1 SGDLS, CDR2 YYNGEE. CDR3 protein: CASSVGSGGYNEQFF. In DNA, the CDR3 is TGTGCCAGCAGCGTAGGTAGCGGGGGCTACAATGAGCAGTTCTTC.

For this clonotype: This may stem from a read error, because a much larger clone lies one nucleotide away. The chain recombines TRBV9 with TRBJ2-1; D unclear. Looked up from germline, CDR1 is SGDLS and CDR2 is YYNGEE. The CDR3 contains 13 residues. CDR3 sequence (DNA): TGTGCCAGCAGTTCGGGCTCCTACAATGATCAGTTCTTC. This encodes CASSSGSYNDQFF. Full variable domain (rest looked up from reference TRBV9 and TRBJ2-1): DSGVTQTPKHLITATGQRVTLRCSPRSGDLSVYWYQQSLDQGLQFLIQYYNGEERAKGNILERFSAQQFPDLHSELNLSSLELGDSALYFCASSSGSYNDQFFGPGTRLTVL.

This clonotype was observed at least ten times. In DNA, the CDR3 is TGTGCCAGCAGCCCTACCGGGGATTCTAATGAAAAACTGTTTTTT. Its translation is CASSPTGDSNEKLFF. The chain uses TRBV9 and TRBJ1-4; D is ambiguous. The CDR3 extends over 15 amino acids. Germline loops: CDR1 SGDLS, CDR2 YYNGEE. Trimming took off 4 bases at V and 3 bases at J, with 13 bases between the two ends.

At least ten counts were recorded for this clonotype. The chain combines TRBV9 with TRBJ2-7; D remains unclear. Trimming stripped 0 bases from V and 5 bases from J, with 9 bases between. Germline V gives CDR1 SGDLS, CDR2 YYNGEE. This CDR3 is built from 13 residues. The CDR3 coding sequence is TGTGCCAGCAGCGTAGAAAACGGCAACGAGCAGTACTTC. It is translated as CASSVENGNEQYF.

This clonotype was detected many times. V gene TRBV9 combines with J gene TRBJ2-7, with D perhaps TRBD2 (6 bases). The CDR3 contains 13 residues. In germline, CDR1 is SGDLS, CDR2 YYNGEE. V lost 7 bases and J lost 0, with 11 bases in between. The CDR3, as DNA: TGTGCCAGCGGACGGGAGAGCTCCTACGAGCAGTACTTC. It translates to CASGRESSYEQYF.

This clonotype has ten or more counts. The gene calls are TRBV9 and TRBJ2-5; D tentatively reads TRBD1 or TRBD2 (5 bases each). The CDR3 covers 16 residues. From germline, CDR1 is SGDLS and CDR2 YYNGEE. V lost 3 bases, J lost 4 bases, and 19 bases lay in between. Written as DNA, the CDR3 is TGTGCCAGCAGCGCACGGGACGGAACTATGGGAGAGACCCAGTACTTC. This translates into CASSARDGTMGETQYF. The full variable domain, completed using reference TRBV9 and TRBJ2-5, is DSGVTQTPKHLITATGQRVTLRCSPRSGDLSVYWYQQSLDQGLQFLIQYYNGEERAKGNILERFSAQQFPDLHSELNLSSLELGDSALYFCASSARDGTMGETQYFGPGTRLLVL.

Ten or more counts support this clonotype. The rearrangement links TRBV9 to TRBJ2-5, with D perhaps TRBD2 (6 bases). CDR3 size: 15 residues. V lost 0 bases to trimming and J lost 5 bases, with 14 bases between them. Germline CDR1 is SGDLS and CDR2 is YYNGEE. The CDR3 sequence: CASSVDFGTAETQYF. Here the CDR3 DNA reads TGTGCCAGCAGCGTAGACTTCGGGACTGCGGAGACCCAGTACTTC.

By share, this clonotype counts as medium-sized. The chain recombines TRBV9 with TRBJ2-7; perhaps TRBD1 as D (6 bases). The germline V gene encodes CDR1 SGDLS and CDR2 YYNGEE. CDR3 size: 13 residues. Between the trimmed V and J ends, which lost 5 bases and 6 bases, there was a span of 15 bases. The CDR3 DNA reads as TGTGCCAGCAGTCCGGACAGCTGGCGCGAGCAGTACTTC. This translates into CASSPDSWREQYF.

This clonotype was counted many times. This chain links TRBV9 with TRBJ2-2; no definite D call. Germline V gene sequence: CDR1 SGDLS, CDR2 YYNGEE. The ends were cut back, 0 bases at V and 3 bases at J, with 6 bases in the middle. The CDR3 length is 14 residues. The CDR3 region has the DNA TGTGCCAGCAGCGTAGGGCCGTACACCGGGGAGCTGTTTTTT. It is translated as CASSVGPYTGELFF.